The T cell receptor (beta chain) under discussion was sequenced for a study of T cell repertoires in cytomegalovirus infection (dated by TCRdb to the late 2010s). At the level of the whole study: Alongside well-studied HLA-B-restricted epitopes, the peptide stimulations were aimed at recently identified HLA-C-restricted CMV epitopes, whose presentation resists viral immunomodulation. Donor HLA type was relevant to the analysis, because carriage of CMV infection together with the matching HLA type was indicated by public TCR beta signatures. Study-wide findings and limitations: In both this cohort and an independent cohort of 352 donors, the cumulative frequency of public TCR beta family members distinguished carriers of CMV infection plus the relevant HLA type. The ex vivo response was dominated by HLA-C-restricted CMV-specific TCR beta clonotypes, and the single most frequent clonotype in two of eight donors was supplied by these HLA-C-restricted clonotypes.

Sequenced using an Illumina HiSeq 1500. Starting from the raw public reads, TCRdb applied fastp trimming at Q25, assembled clones with MiXCR and retained in-frame beta chains. Rows are combined by CDR3 protein, so each entry shows the most common genes and DNA. The sample includes about 52,000 distinct CDR3 sequences, with around a fifth observed a single time. The ten top clones hold just under 80% of the sample. V and J lose 0 bases and 3 bases, and a span of 9 bases separates them. The CDR1 and CDR2 encoded by the germline V gene are MGHRA and YSYEKL. Counted from cysteine to phenylalanine, this CDR3 has 15 amino acids. CDR3 DNA is the only sequence kept; it has 45 bases, read in frame from the first base. This specimen's treatment or condition label, interpreted: in vitro stimulation with specific CMV peptide epitopes to enrich CMV-specific T cells. This clonotype appeared a few times. What antigen it recognizes has not been identified. No much larger clone is present one base from it, and per-base qualities are unavailable.

In this chain, TRBV4-1 is recombined with TRBJ1-5; the D segment cannot be called with confidence. The clonotype comes from a human donor in good health (CMV status not recorded). Some clones in this sample may be carry-over from other donors' samples. The sequences come from CD8+ T cells from cultured PBMCs, collected from culture after CMV antigen stimulation. CDR3 loop: CASSQEIGSNQPQHF. In nucleotides, the sequence is TGCGCCAGCAGCCAAGAAATCGGATCCAATCAGCCCCAGCATTTT.